This TCR beta chain was sequenced for a study of cytomegalovirus exposure and HLA in healthy donors. Study-wide background: Inside one of the first data releases sat around 86 million unique TCRs taken from HLA-typed donors. Ancestry clustering placed 81% of roughly 400 genotyped donors in the Caucasian-associated cluster.

Germline CDR1 is LGHNA and CDR2 is YNFKEQ. The ends lost 4 bases at V and 7 bases at J; junction bases unmatched: 12. The CDR3 spans 16 residues. PCR was performed using 60 Vbeta and 13 Jbeta primers. Assay used: immunoSEQ multiplex PCR; TCRdb lists only in-frame clones, some missing. This sample has 94,000 or so clones; 60% to 80% occur once, and the top ten carry approximately 8.2%. The V and J genes are TRBV4-2 and TRBJ2-1; 8 positions agree with TRBD2. The sequenced material came from PBMCs. This receptor was identified in a man aged 55 to 69 in good health and CMV-seronegative. As DNA, the CDR3 is TGTGCCAGCAGCCTCCAACCGGGACTAGGACGAAATGAGCAGTTCTTC. This sequence encodes CASSLQPGLGRNEQFF.